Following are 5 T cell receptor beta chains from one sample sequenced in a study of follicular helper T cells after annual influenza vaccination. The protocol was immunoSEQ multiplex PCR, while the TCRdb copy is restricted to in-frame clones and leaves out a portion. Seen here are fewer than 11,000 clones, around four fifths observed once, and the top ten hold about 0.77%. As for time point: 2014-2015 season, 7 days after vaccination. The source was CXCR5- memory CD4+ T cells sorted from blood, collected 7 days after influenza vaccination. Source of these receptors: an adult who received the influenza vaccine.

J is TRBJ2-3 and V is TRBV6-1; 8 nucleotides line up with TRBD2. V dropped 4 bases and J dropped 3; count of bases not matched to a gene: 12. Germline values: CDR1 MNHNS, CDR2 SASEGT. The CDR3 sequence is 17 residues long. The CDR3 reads CASSAGAGVYGTDTQYF. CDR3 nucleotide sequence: TGTGCCAGCAGTGCGGGAGCGGGAGTGTATGGGACAGATACGCAGTATTTT.

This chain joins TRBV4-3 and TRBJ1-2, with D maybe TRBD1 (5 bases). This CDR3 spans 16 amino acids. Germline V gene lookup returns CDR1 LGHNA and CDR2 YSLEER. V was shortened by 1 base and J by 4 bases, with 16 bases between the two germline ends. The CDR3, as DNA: TGCGCCAGCAGCCAAGGACCCGGGGGTAGTGGCTATGGCTACACCTTC. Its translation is CASSQGPGGSGYGYTF.

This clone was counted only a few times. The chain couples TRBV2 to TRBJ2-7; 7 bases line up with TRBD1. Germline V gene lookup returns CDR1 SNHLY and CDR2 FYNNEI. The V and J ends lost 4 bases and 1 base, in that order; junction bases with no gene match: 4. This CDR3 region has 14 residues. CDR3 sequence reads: CASSGQGSSYEQYF. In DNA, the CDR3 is TGTGCCAGCAGTGGACAGGGTTCGTCCTACGAGCAGTACTTC. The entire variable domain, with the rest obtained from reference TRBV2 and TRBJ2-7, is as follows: EPEVTQTPSHQVTQMGQEVILRCVPISNHLYFYWYRQILGQKVEFLVSFYNNEISEKSEIFDDQFSVERPDGSNFTLKIRSTKLEDSAMYFCASSGQGSSYEQYFGPGTRLTVT.

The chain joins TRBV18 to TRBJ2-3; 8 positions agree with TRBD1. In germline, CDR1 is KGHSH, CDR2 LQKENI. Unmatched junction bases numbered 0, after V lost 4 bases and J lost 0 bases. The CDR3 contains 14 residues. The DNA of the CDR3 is TGTGCCAGCTCACGGGACAGGAGCACAGATACGCAGTATTTT. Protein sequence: CASSRDRSTDTQYF.

CDR3 residues: CASSTSRRETEAFF. The CDR3 DNA reads TGTGCCAGTAGTACATCCCGGCGGGAAACTGAAGCTTTCTTT. This sequence joins TRBV19 and TRBJ1-1; D is ambiguous. Trimming pared 4 bases from V and 5 bases from J, leaving 14 bases between. CDR3 length: 14 amino acids. CDR1 is LNHDA, CDR2 SQIVND, per germline (reference sequence).